This T cell receptor beta chain was recovered during a study of response to subunit inactivated influenza vaccine. This clonotype was recorded at least ten times. As yet, its antigen is unknown. Regarding the study as a whole: Few additional T cells are recruited per seasonal influenza vaccination, authors suggested.

Trimming took off 6 bases at V and 2 bases at J, with 11 bases between the two ends. The CDR3 consists of 13 residues. From germline, CDR1 is MNHNY and CDR2 SVGAGI (reference sequence). TCRdb reprocessed the RT-PCR reads with MiXCR, giving one entry per CDR3 protein. Altogether 450,000 to 600,000 distinct CDR3 sequences are present, more than 15% being singletons, with the ten largest covering less than 4%. The chain employs TRBV6-6 and TRBJ2-7, with D possibly matching TRBD1 (6 bases). Source: CD4+ T cells sorted from PBMCs, taken around 25 months after vaccination. The clonotype comes from a man between 50 and 75 years old who received an inactivated influenza vaccine. The CDR3 spells CASSQGQTYEQYF. CDR3 DNA: TGTGCCAGCAGCCAAGGACAGACCTACGAGCAGTACTTC.